This TCR beta chain was obtained from a study of shared clonotypes between healthy human individuals. Findings and caveats of the study: Clonotype sharing levels among donors were expected to vary with sequencing depth.

CD8 cells classed as naive were CD45RO-negative and positively selected for CCR7, excluding terminally differentiated effector memory CD45RA+ cells. Repertoires were generated with immunoSEQ multiplex PCR, while TCRdb's copy carries only in-frame clones and drops some. The data contain 800,000 or so clones, about 96% of them singletons. Comment on this clone: Its target is not known. This sample includes further DNA sequences coding for the same CDR3.

The CDR3 is made up of 13 amino acids. V was pared by 2 bases and J by 4 bases, with 8 bases between. Germline CDR1 and CDR2: MDHEN and SYDVKM. The chain couples TRBV28 to TRBJ1-2; tentatively, D is TRBD1 (5 bases). Sequencing input: naive CD8+ T cells sorted from blood. This receptor was taken from a man aged 30-40 years in good health. The CDR3 coding sequence is TGTGCCAGCAGTTTAGGGGGGTCCTATGGCTACACCTTC. Translated: CASSLGGSYGYTF.